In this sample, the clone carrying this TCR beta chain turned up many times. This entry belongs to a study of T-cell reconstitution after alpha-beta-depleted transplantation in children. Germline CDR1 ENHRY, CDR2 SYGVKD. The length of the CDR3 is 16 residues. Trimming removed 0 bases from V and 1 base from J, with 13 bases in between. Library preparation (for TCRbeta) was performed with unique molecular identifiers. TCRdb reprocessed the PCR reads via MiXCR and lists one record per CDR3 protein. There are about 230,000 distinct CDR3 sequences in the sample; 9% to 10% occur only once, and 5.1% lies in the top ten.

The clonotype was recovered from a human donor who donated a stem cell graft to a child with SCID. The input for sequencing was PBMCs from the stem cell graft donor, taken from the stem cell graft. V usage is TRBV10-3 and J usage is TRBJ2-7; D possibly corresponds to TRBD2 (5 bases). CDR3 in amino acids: CAISESWERSSYEQYF. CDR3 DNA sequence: TGTGCCATCAGTGAGTCGTGGGAGCGAAGTTCCTACGAGCAGTACTTC.